The present entry profiles one TCR beta chain with its context. This clone's antigen is unknown. The input lacks base qualities; no much larger clone sits a single base away. The data were taken from a study of blood T cell repertoires in COVID-19 (dated by TCRdb to the early 2020s). Background for the entire study: Samples covering the acute and convalescent phases of COVID-19 were provided by collaborators in the United States, Italy and Spain. Where HLA class I and class II types were available, the types were taken from metadata supplied by the sample provider, not from assay-based typing. The samples were drawn from two sources: the first 160 participants of the ongoing ImmuneRACE study, and approximately 1,300 subjects contributed by 6 global collaborators. The material from the prospective study consisted of cDNA or gDNA derived from T cells, B-cell-depleted T cells, or PBMCs. The sample metadata nearly always contained a de-identified subject ID, COVID-19 status, age in years and sex. Deeply sampled blood TCRbeta repertoires from subjects exposed to, actively infected with, or recovered from COVID-19 were included in the dataset. The repertoires were made available in a free public database intended to serve as a resource for research on the immune response to SARS-CoV-2. The investigation overall reported the following: Clinical and demographic metadata were provided uncurated, with the amount varying by source and participant.

Participants in the prospective study were enrolled through a virtual design, were aged about 18 to 100 years, and lived in roughly 25 United States geographic areas. To assign participants to cohorts, the prospective study relied on clinical history that participants themselves reported in a screening survey and a study questionnaire. ImmuneRACE Cohort 3 recovered participants were defined by two consecutive negative NP/OP PCR tests, healthcare professional clearance, or symptom resolution. Each participant in the prospective study had whole blood, serum and a nasopharyngeal or oropharyngeal swab collected by mobile phlebotomists. Additional blood draws and questionnaires over an approximately two-month period could optionally be provided by prospective study participants. Blood samples from the prospective study were shipped frozen or at room temperature prior to DNA extraction. TCRbeta CDR3 regions were amplified from genomic DNA using the immunoSEQ Assay, a bias-controlled multiplex PCR. The study's processing was this. Within the assay, amplification of reference gene primers was used to estimate how many nucleated cells each sample contained. To quantify the absolute abundance of each unique TCRbeta CDR3 rearrangement, sequence reads were collapsed and filtered. For each sample, productive Simpson clonality was calculated as the square root of Simpson's diversity index over productive rearrangements. TCRdb mirrors the immuneACCESS table, restricted to in-frame sequences. Some clones are absent from its copies; in checked studies, under half trace to an unresolved V gene, and the reason for the others is unknown. The V and J calls and clone size are taken from that table; D and trimming were inferred from the DNA. The sample table contains 200,000 to 250,000 clones; only one count was recorded for 70% to 85% of them. The ten largest clones represent 15% of the sample.

From cysteine to phenylalanine, the CDR3 is 14 amino acids long. Just the 42-base CDR3 DNA is kept, in frame starting at base 1. Taken from the germline V gene, the CDR1 and CDR2 loops are SGDLS and YYNGEE. V is cut by 0 bases and J by 3 bases, and the space between the germline ends is 7 bases. The chain couples TRBV9 to TRBJ2-1, with the D gene call left open. The TCR originated in a man aged 40-55 years who had recovered from COVID-19. The specimen was PBMCs or T cells enriched from blood (not recorded which). The bases read TGTGCCAGCAGCGTAGGAGGATTCTACAATGAGCAGTTCTTC. It specifies CASSVGGFYNEQFF.